This T cell receptor beta chain was observed in a study of blood T cell repertoires in COVID-19. CDR1 is SGHTS, CDR2 YDEGEE, per germline. J gave up 4 bases and V 4 bases, and 4 bases lay outside the gene matches. This CDR3 is built from 14 residues. Repertoires were generated with immunoSEQ multiplex PCR, while TCRdb's copy carries only in-frame clones and drops some. The data show roughly 290,000 clones, with 80% to 90% seen just once and under 2.5% held by the top ten. Sequencing was performed on PBMCs or T cells enriched from blood (not recorded which). The source is a man in his thirties or forties who had recovered from COVID-19. V usage is TRBV5-8 and J usage is TRBJ1-1; 10 bases match TRBD1. DNA of the CDR3: TGTGCCAGCAGCCGGACAGGGGGTTCCACTGAAGCTTTCTTT. The encoded protein is CASSRTGGSTEAFF.